This T cell receptor (beta chain) is drawn from a study of identical twins. TCRdb reprocessed the 5' RACE reads with MiXCR, giving one entry per CDR3 protein. Counted here are approximately 1.8 million distinct CDR3 sequences, about 32% occurring once; the ten biggest clones make up about 0.25%. CDR3 size: 15 residues. Germline V gene data show CDR1 as WSHSY and CDR2 as SAAADI. Trimming removed 2 bases from V and 8 bases from J, with 17 bases in between. Sequencing was performed on cord blood. The sequence derives from a newborn girl in good health. The chain joins TRBV10-2 to TRBJ2-3, with D possibly matching TRBD1 (5 bases). The CDR3 nucleotides are TGCGCCAGCAGTGAGCCAGGGTCCCTCTCGGGTACGCAGTATTTT. Translated: CASSEPGSLSGTQYF.